Sequencing of this T cell receptor (beta chain) was carried out in a study of T cell changes during pregnancy in multiple sclerosis (dated by TCRdb to 2018 to 2020). With respect to the entire study: In women with multiple sclerosis, the researchers looked at how the T cell repertoire shifted as pregnancy progressed.

Library prep was done by the immunoSEQ multiplex PCR assay. TCRdb took this table from immuneACCESS and kept in-frame rearrangements with V and J called. Such tables lack part of the clones; where checked against another copy, unresolved V genes explain under half of the gap, and the rest is unexplained. This sample comprises about 38,000 clones, about 90% of them detected only once. 9% to 14% of the sample goes to the ten largest clones. Worth noting for this clone: Its binding antigen is unknown. Qualities for individual bases were not recorded, and no much larger clone is one base off.

CDR3 length: 16 amino acids, cysteine to phenylalanine. The CDR3 DNA has 48 bases and is translated from base 1. The germline V gene (reference sequence) supplies CDR1 MNHNY and CDR2 SVGAGI. V is cut back by 5 bases and J by 10 bases, with 8 bases in the junction unmatched. Sequenced material: CD8+ T cells from peripheral blood mononuclear cells, taken after pregnancy. The sequence derives from a female donor with multiple sclerosis, enrolled in a pregnancy study. The chain is encoded by TRBV6-6 joined to TRBJ2-1; 16 nucleotides in the junction match TRBD2. The CDR3 is CASSTGTSGRVGEQFF. The bases read TGTGCCAGCAGTACTGGGACTAGCGGGAGGGTAGGGGAGCAGTTCTTC.